The clone carrying this T cell receptor beta chain appeared a few times. The entry originates in a study of HIV-infected patients and healthy controls. CDR3 length equals 16 residues. Germline assignment: CDR1 DFQATT and CDR2 SNEGSKA (reference sequence). V shed 0 bases and J 3 bases; nucleotides not matched to a gene: 5. TCRdb processed the 5' RACE reads anew with MiXCR; each CDR3 protein has one entry. This sample yields 15,000 to 20,000 distinct CDR3 sequences, of which roughly 20% are seen a single time; roughly 33% belongs to the top ten. This TCR was sampled from a human donor in good health. The sequenced sample was CD8+ T cells from blood. V is TRBV20-1 and J is TRBJ2-1, with 10 nucleotides matching TRBD2. CDR3 region: CSARDRTSGIYNEQFF. The CDR3 DNA sequence: TGCAGTGCTAGAGATCGGACTAGCGGCATCTACAATGAGCAGTTCTTC.